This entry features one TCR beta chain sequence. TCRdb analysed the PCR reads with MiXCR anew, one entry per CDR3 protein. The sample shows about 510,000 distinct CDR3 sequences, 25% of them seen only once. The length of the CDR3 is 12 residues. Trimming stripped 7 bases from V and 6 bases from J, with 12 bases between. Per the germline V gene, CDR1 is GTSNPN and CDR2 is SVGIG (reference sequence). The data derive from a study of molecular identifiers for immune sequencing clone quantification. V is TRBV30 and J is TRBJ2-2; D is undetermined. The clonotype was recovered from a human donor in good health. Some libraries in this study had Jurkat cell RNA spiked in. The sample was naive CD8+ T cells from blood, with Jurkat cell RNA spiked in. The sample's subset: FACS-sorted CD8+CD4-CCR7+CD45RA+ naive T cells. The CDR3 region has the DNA TGTGCCTCGGTCGGTGGGGCCGGGGAGCTGTTTTTT. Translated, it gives CASVGGAGELFF.